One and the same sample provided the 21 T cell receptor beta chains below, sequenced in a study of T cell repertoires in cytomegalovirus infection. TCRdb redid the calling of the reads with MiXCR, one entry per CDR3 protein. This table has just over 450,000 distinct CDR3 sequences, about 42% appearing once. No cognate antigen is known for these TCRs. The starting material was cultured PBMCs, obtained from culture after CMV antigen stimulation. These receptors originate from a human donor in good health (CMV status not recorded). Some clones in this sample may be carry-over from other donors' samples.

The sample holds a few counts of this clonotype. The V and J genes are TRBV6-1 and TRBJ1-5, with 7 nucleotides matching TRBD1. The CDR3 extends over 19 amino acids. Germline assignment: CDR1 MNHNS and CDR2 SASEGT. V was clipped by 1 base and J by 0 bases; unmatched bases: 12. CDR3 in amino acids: CASSEGHLQGEYSNQPQHF. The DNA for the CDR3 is TGTGCCAGCAGTGAAGGTCACCTTCAGGGGGAGTATAGCAATCAGCCCCAGCATTTT.

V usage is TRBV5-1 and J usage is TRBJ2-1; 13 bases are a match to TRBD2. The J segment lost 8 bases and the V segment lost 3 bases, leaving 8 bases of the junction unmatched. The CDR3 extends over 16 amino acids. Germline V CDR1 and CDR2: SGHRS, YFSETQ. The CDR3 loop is CASSSRTSGSPDEQFF. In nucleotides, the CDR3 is TGCGCCAGCAGCTCCCGGACTAGCGGGAGCCCGGATGAGCAGTTCTTC.

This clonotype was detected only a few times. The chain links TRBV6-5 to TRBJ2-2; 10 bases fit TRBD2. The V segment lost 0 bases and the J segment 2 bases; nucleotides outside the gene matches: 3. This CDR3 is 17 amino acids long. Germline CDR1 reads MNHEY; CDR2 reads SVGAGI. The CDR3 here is CASSYSLAGANTGELFF. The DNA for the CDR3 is TGTGCCAGCAGTTACTCCCTAGCGGGGGCTAACACCGGGGAGCTGTTTTTT.

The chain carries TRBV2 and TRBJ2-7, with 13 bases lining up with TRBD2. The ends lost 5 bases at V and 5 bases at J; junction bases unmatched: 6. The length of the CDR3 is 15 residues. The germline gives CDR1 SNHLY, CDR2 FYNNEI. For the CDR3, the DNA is TGTGCCAGCAGTACGGGACTAGCGGGAATGGACGAGCAGTACTTC. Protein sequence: CASSTGLAGMDEQYF.

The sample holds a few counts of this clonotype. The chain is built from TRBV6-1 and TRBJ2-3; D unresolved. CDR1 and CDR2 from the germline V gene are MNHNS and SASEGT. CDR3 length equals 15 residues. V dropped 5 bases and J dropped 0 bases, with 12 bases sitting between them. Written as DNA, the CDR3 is TGTGCCAGCAGTTGGGTCGCACGAAGCACAGATACGCAGTATTTT. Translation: CASSWVARSTDTQYF.

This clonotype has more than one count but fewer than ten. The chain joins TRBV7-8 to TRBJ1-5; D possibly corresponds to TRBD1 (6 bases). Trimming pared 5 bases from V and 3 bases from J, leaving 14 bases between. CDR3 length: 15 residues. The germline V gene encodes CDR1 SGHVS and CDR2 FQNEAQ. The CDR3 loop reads CASSHWTAPNQPQHF. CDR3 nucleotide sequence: TGTGCCAGCAGCCATTGGACAGCCCCCAATCAGCCCCAGCATTTT.

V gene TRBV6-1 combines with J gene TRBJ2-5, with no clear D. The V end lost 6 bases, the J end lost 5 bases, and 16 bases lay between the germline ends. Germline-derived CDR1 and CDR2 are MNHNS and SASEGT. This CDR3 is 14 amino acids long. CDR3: CASSHRPERETQYF. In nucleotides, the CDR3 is TGTGCCAGCAGCCACAGACCCGAGAGGGAGACCCAGTACTTC.

This CDR3 is CSAGDPGEAFF. In nucleotides, the CDR3 is TGCAGTGCCGGGGACCCCGGGGAAGCTTTCTTT. V usage is TRBV20-1 and J usage is TRBJ1-1; D might be TRBD1 (5 bases). Trimming shortened V by 6 bases and J by 8 bases, and 13 bases separated the two germline ends. The CDR3 runs 11 residues. Germline V gives CDR1 DFQATT, CDR2 SNEGSKA (reference sequence).

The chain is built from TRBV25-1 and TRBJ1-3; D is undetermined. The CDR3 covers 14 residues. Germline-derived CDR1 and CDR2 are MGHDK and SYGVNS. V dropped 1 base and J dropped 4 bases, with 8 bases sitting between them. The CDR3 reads CASSEWGSGNTIYF. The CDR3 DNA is TGTGCCAGCAGTGAATGGGGAAGCGGAAACACCATATATTTT.

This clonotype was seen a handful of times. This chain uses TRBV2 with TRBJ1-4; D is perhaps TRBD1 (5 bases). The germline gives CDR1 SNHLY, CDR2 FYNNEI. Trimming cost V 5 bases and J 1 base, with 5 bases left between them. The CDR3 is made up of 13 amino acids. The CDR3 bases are TGTGCCAGCAGTAGGGGAACTAATGAAAAACTGTTTTTT. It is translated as CASSRGTNEKLFF.

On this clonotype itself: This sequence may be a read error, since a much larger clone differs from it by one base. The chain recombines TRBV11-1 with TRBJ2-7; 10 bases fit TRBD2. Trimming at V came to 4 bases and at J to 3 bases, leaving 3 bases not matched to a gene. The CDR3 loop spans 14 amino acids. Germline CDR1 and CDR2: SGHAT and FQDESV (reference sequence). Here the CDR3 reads CASSSWTSGYEQYF. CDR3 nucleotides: TGTGCCAGCAGCTCCTGGACTAGCGGCTACGAGCAGTACTTC.

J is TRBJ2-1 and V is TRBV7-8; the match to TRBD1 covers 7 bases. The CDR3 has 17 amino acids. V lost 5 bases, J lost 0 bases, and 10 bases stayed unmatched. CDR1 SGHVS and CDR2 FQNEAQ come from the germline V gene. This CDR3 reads CASSRDRPFSSYNEQFF. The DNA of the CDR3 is TGTGCCAGCAGCCGGGACAGACCATTTAGCTCCTACAATGAGCAGTTCTTC.

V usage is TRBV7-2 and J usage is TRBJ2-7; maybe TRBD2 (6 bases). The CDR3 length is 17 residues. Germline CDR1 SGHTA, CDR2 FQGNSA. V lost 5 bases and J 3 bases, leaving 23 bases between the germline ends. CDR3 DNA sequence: TGTGCCAGCAGCCCCCGCGGGGTCGGGACGACTCACTACGAGCAGTACTTC. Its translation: CASSPRGVGTTHYEQYF.

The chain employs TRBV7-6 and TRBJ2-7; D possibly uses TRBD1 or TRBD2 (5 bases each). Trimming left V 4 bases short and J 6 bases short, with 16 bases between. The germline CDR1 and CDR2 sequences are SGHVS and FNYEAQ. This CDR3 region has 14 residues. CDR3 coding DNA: TGTGCCAGCAGCTCACAACGGGGCTACGGCGAGCAGTACTTC. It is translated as CASSSQRGYGEQYF.

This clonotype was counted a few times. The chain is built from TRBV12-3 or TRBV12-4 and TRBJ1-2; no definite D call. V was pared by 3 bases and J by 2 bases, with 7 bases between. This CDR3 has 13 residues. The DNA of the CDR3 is TGTGCCAGCAGTTTGGCGGTCAACTATGGCTACACCTTC. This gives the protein CASSLAVNYGYTF.

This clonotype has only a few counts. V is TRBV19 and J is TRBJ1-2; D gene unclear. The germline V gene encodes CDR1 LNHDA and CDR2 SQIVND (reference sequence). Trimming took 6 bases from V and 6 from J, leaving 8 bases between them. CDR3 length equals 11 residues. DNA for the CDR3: TGTGCCAGTAGGAGAAGTAATGGCTACACCTTC. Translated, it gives CASRRSNGYTF.

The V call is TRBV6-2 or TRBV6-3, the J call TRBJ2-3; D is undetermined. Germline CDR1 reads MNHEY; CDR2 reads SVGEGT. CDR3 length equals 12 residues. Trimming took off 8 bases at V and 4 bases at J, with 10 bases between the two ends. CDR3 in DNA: TGTGCCAGCGGCAATGTGGCAGATACGCAGTATTTT. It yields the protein CASGNVADTQYF.

CDR3 region: CASSIEILERTGKRGNQPQHF. The DNA for the CDR3 is TGTGCCAGTAGTATCGAAATTCTTGAAAGGACAGGGAAACGTGGCAATCAGCCCCAGCATTTT. The chain is built from TRBV19 and TRBJ1-5, with 8 bases fitting TRBD1. V was pared by 3 bases and J by 2 bases, with 21 bases of the junction left unmatched. CDR3 length: 21 amino acids. Germline values: CDR1 LNHDA, CDR2 SQIVND (reference sequence).

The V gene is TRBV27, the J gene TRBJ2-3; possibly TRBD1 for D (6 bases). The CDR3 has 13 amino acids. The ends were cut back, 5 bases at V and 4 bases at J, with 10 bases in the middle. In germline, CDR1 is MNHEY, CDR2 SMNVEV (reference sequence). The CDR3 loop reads CASSKGGPDTQYF. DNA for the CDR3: TGTGCCAGCAGTAAAGGGGGTCCAGATACGCAGTATTTT.

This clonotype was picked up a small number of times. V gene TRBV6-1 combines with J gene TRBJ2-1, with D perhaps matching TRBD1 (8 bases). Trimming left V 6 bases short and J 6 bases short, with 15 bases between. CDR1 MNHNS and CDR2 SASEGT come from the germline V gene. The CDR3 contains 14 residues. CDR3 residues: CASSRGGQANEQFF. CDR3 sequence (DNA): TGTGCCAGCAGCCGCGGGGGACAGGCCAATGAGCAGTTCTTC.

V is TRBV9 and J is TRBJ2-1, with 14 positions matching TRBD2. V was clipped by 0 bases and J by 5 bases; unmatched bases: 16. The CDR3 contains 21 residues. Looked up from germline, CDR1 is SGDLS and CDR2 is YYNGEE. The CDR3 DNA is TGTGCCAGCAGCGTAGGATGGGTGACTAGCGGGAGGGGATACCGGCACAATGAGCAGTTCTTC. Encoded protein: CASSVGWVTSGRGYRHNEQFF.